A single TCR beta chain is shown here with its context. Its antigen remains unidentified. No clone much larger than this one lies a single base away; base qualities are absent. TCRbeta CDR3 regions were amplified from genomic DNA by means of the immunoSEQ Assay, a bias-controlled multiplex PCR. Regarding the original processing steps: The number of nucleated cells in each sample was estimated from the amplification of reference gene primers within the assay. Sequence reads were collapsed and filtered to measure the absolute abundance of every unique TCRbeta CDR3 rearrangement. Productive Simpson clonality was computed per sample as the square root of Simpson's diversity index over productive rearrangements. TCRdb re-hosts the immuneACCESS table, in-frame sequences only. Its copies lack some clones; in the studies checked, an unresolved V gene accounts for under half of them, and the cause for the rest is not known. V and J calls and clone size come straight from that table; D and trimming were deduced from the DNA. This sample gives 200,000 to 250,000 clones in total; 84% of them show up just once. The top ten hold roughly 1.8% of the sample.

The CDR3 runs 13 residues from the cysteine to the phenylalanine. Left in the record is the CDR3 DNA by itself, 39 bases read in frame from the first base. V loses 7 bases at its end and J loses 4 bases; junction bases beyond the gene matches: 7. From a lookup of the germline V gene, CDR1 and CDR2 are SQVTM and ANQGSEA. Enrolling through a virtual design, the prospective study's participants ranged in age from roughly 18 to 90 years and lived across around 25 United States geographic areas. In the prospective study, cohorts were assigned on the basis of participant-reported clinical history obtained from a screening survey and a study questionnaire. ImmuneRACE Cohort 3 recovered participants were defined by two consecutive negative NP/OP PCR tests, healthcare professional clearance, or symptom resolution. Each participant in the prospective study had whole blood, serum and a nasopharyngeal or oropharyngeal swab collected by mobile phlebotomists. Additional blood draws and questionnaires over an approximately 2-month period could optionally be provided by prospective study participants. Blood samples from the prospective study were shipped frozen or at room temperature prior to DNA extraction.

The sample is drawn from a study of blood T cell repertoires in COVID-19 (dated by TCRdb to about 2020). About the study as a whole: The collaborator samples originated in the United States, Italy and Spain and spanned the acute and convalescent phases of COVID-19. The material from the prospective study consisted of cDNA or gDNA derived from T cells, B-cell-depleted T cells, or PBMCs. Deeply sampled blood TCRbeta repertoires from subjects exposed to, actively infected with, or recovered from COVID-19 were included in the dataset. The repertoires were released in a freely available public database meant as a resource for research on the immune response to SARS-CoV-2. The samples were drawn from two sources: the first 160 participants of the ongoing ImmuneRACE study, and 1,254 subjects contributed by 6 global collaborators. Sample metadata almost always included a de-identified subject ID, COVID-19 status, age in years and sex. HLA class I and class II types, where available, came from metadata supplied by the sample provider rather than from assay-based typing. The study at large found these results: Clinical and demographic metadata were provided uncurated, with the amount varying by source and participant.

Rearrangement joined TRBV29-1 to TRBJ2-7, and 10 junction bases match TRBD1. The sequencing sample was made of PBMCs or T cells enriched from blood (not recorded which). The origin of this receptor is a man between 60 and 70 years old who had recovered from COVID-19. The nucleotides read TGCAGCGCCGGAGGGACAGGGGTGTACGAGCAGTACTTC. The resulting protein is CSAGGTGVYEQYF.